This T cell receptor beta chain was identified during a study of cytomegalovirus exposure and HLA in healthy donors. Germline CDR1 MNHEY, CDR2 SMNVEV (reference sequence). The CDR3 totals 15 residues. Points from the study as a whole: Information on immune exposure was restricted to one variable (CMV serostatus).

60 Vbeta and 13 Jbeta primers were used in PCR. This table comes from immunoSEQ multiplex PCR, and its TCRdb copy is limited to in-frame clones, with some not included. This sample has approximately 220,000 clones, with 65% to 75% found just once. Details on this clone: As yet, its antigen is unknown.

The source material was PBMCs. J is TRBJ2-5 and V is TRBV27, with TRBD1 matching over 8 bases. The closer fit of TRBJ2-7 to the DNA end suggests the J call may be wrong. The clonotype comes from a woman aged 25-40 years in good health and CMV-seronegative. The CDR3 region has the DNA TGTGCCAGCAGACCAAGGACAGGGCTCTCGTACGAGCAGTACTTC. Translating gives CASRPRTGLSYEQYF.